This T cell receptor beta chain was obtained from a study of blood T cells in healthy people across ages. About the study: Capture via template switching afforded approximately one barcoded beta molecule per two T cells. General study points: Naive CD4+ cells and diversity were both higher in long-lived donors than in aged donors.

About this clonotype itself: The antigen is undetermined.

The CDR3 sequence is 16 residues long. Germline values: CDR1 ENHRY, CDR2 SYGVKD. The V gene end was trimmed by 10 bases and the J gene end by 5 bases; junction bases not matched to a gene: 11. Primers used in a second PCR of about 6 to 11 cycles were a sample-barcoded 5' primer and a J-beta primer mix. TCRdb re-called the 5' RACE reads with MiXCR, one entry per CDR3 protein. Among 1.5 million to 2 million distinct CDR3 sequences listed, 28% were seen once. The receptor was derived from a woman in her twenties or thirties in good health. Source material: blood. The chain is built from TRBV10-3 and TRBJ2-1; TRBD2 aligns across 13 bases. CDR3 residues: CATARGTSGVDNEQFF. CDR3 nucleotides: TGTGCCACTGCACGTGGGACTAGCGGGGTTGACAATGAGCAGTTCTTC.